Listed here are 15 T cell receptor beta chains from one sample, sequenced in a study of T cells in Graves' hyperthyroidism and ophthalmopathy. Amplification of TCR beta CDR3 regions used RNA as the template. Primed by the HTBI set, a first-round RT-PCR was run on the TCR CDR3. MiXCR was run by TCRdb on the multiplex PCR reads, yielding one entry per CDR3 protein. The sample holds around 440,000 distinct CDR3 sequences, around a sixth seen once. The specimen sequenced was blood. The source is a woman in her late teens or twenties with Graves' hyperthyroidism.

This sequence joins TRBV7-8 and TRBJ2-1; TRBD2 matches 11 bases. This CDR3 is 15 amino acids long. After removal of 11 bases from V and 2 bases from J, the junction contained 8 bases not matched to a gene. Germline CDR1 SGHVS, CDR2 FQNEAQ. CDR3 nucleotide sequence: TGTGCCGGTTCGAGACTAGCGGGAACCTACAATGAGCAGTTCTTC. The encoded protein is CAGSRLAGTYNEQFF.

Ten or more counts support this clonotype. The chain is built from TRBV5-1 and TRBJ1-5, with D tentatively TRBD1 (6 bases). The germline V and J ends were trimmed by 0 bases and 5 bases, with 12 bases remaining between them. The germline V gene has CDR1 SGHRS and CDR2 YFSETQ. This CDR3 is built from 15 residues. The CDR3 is CASSLAAGADQPQHF. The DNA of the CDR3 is TGCGCCAGCAGCTTGGCCGCAGGGGCGGATCAGCCCCAGCATTTT.

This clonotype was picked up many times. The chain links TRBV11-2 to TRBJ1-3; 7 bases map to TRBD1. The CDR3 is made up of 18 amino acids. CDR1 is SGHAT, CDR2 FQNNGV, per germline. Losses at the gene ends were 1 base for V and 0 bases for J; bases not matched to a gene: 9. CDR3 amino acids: CASSLGLRDRASGNTIYF. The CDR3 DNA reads TGTGCCAGCAGCTTAGGTCTCCGGGACAGAGCCTCTGGAAACACCATATATTTT.

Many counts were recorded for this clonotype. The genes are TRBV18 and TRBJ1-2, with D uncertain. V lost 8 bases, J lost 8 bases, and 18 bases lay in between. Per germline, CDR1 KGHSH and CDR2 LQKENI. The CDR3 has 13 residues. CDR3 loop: CASAARGAEGYTF. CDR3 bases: TGTGCCAGCGCCGCCCGGGGAGCGGAGGGCTACACCTTC.

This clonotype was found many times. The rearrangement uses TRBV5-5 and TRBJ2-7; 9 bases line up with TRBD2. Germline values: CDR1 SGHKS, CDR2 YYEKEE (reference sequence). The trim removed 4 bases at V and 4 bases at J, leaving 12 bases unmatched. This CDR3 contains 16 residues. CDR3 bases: TGTGCCAGCAGCCCCCCGGGGTCTAGCGGGACTTACGAGCAGTACTTC. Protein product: CASSPPGSSGTYEQYF.

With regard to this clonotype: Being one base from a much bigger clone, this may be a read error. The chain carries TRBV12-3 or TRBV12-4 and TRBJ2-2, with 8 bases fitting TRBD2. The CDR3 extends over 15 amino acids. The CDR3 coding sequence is TGTGCCAGCACCACGGGAGGGCCGCGCACCGGGGGGCTGTTTTTT. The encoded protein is CASTTGGPRTGGLFF.

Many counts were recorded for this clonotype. The DNA of the CDR3 is TGTGCCAGCAGCGGTCCCCGTCATCTCGGGGAGCAGTACTTC. Translated, it gives CASSGPRHLGEQYF. This rearrangement joins TRBV7-9 to TRBJ2-7; D unclear. V was trimmed by 5 bases and J by 7 bases, leaving 18 bases between them. Germline V gene sequence: CDR1 SEHNR, CDR2 FQNEAQ (reference sequence). This CDR3 spans 14 amino acids.

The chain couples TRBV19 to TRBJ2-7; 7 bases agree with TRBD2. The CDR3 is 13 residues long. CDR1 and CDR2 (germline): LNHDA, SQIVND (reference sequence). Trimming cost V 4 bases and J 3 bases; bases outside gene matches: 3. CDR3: CASSTPGGYEQYF. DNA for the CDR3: TGTGCCAGTAGTACACCGGGGGGCTACGAGCAGTACTTC. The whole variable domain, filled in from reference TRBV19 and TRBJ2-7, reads DGGITQSPKYLFRKEGQNVTLSCEQNLNHDAMYWYRQDPGQGLRLIYYSQIVNDFQKGDIAEGYSVSREKKESFPLTVTSAQKNPTAFYLCASSTPGGYEQYFGPGTRLTVT.

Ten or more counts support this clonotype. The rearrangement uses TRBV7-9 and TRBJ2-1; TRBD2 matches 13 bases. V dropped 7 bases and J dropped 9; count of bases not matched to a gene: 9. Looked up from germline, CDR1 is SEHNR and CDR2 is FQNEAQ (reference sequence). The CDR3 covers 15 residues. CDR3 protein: CASTSGTSGMGEQFF. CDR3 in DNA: TGTGCCAGCACGTCCGGGACTAGCGGGATGGGTGAGCAGTTCTTC.

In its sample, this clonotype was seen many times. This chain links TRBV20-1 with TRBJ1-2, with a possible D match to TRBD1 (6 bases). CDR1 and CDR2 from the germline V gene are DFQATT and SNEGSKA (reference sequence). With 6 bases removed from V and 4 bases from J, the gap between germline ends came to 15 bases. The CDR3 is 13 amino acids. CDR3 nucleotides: TGCAGTGCGCGACAGGAGACCGGCTATGGCTACACCTTC. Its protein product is CSARQETGYGYTF.

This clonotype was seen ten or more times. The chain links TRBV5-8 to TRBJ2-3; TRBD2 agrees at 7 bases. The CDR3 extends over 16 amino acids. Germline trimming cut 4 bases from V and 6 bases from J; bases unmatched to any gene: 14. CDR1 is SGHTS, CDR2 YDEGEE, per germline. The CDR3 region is CASSPMRGGRSDTQYF. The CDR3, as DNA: TGTGCCAGCAGCCCTATGAGGGGCGGGAGATCCGATACGCAGTATTTT.

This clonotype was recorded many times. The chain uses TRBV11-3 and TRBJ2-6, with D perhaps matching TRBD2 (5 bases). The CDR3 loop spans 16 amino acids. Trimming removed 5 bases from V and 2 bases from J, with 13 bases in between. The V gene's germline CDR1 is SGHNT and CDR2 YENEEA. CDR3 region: CASSRNEGAGANVLTF. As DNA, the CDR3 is TGTGCCAGCAGCAGGAACGAGGGAGCTGGGGCCAACGTCCTGACTTTC.

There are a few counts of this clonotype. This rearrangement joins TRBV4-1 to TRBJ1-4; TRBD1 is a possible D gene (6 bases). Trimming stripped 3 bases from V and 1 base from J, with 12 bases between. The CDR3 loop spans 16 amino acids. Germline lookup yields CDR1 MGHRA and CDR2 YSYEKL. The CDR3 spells CASSQALRGTNEKLFF. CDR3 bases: TGCGCCAGCAGCCAGGCTCTCAGGGGAACTAATGAAAAACTGTTTTTT.

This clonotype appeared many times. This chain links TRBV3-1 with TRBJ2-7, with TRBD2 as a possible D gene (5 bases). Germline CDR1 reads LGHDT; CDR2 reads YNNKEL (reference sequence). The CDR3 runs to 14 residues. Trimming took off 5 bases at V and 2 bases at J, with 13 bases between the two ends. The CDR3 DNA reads TGTGCCAGCAGCAGAGCAAGCGGAGCCTACGAGCAGTACTTC. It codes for CASSRASGAYEQYF.

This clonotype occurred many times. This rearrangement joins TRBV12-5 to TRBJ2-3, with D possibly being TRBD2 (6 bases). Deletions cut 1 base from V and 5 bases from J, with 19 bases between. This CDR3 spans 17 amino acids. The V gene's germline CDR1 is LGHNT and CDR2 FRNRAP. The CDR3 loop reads CASGLGPESGFRDTQYF. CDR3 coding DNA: TGTGCTAGTGGTTTGGGCCCGGAAAGCGGGTTTCGAGATACGCAGTATTTT.